This T cell receptor (beta chain) was found in a study of shared clonotypes between healthy human individuals. Study observations and caveats: Clonotypes shared by all four donors outscored non-shared clonotypes in generation probability.

Measured with immunoSEQ multiplex PCR; TCRdb has only the in-frame clones, and not every one. Of some 2 million clones listed, about 95% are singletons. With respect to this clone: Antigen: not known.

Germline V gene sequence: CDR1 GTSNPN, CDR2 SVGIG (reference sequence). CDR3 length: 17 amino acids. V lost 0 bases, J lost 3 bases, and 14 bases stayed unmatched. Nashville, Tennessee was home to all donors, who were Caucasian adults. The authors divided CD4+ cells into CD45RA+ naive and CD45RA-negative memory subsets. The V gene is TRBV30, the J gene TRBJ2-7; the match to TRBD2 covers 7 bases. Sequences were obtained from naive CD4+ T cells sorted from blood. Regarding subset: CD45RA+ positively selected. The origin of this receptor is a man aged 18 to 29 in good health. Here the CDR3 DNA reads TGTGCCTGGAGTGTTCGAAGTGGGCTAGCGGAATACTACGAGCAGTACTTC. Translation: CAWSVRSGLAEYYEQYF.